The clone carrying this T cell receptor beta chain was seen more than once but under ten times. Antigen unknown. The CDR3 spans 18 residues. Germline loops: CDR1 SGHAT, CDR2 FQDESV (reference sequence). Trimming cost V 1 base and J 0 bases, with 16 bases left between them. The data originate from a study of identical twins. General study findings and limits: Findings came from cross-sectional statistics, without long-term follow-up of donors. Twin pairs' shared out-of-frame alpha sequences were enriched in low generation probability.

TCRdb re-derived calls from the 5' RACE reads in MiXCR, one entry per CDR3 protein. Of around 250,000 distinct CDR3 sequences in the sample, 5.5% to 7.5% are singletons; the top ten hold roughly 14%. This sample was shared with a second study, whose subject was T cells expressing NK-cell markers. That work states: Seven of the eight sequenced donors were classified as HCMV-seropositive, and one was classified as seronegative.

The source material was CD8+ T cells sorted from blood. This TCR derives from a woman between 18 and 29 years old in good health. The V call is TRBV11-1, the J call TRBJ2-1; D is perhaps TRBD1 (6 bases). The CDR3 sequence is CASSLVGGAVSSYNEQFF. The CDR3 DNA sequence: TGTGCCAGCAGCTTAGTAGGGGGAGCCGTGAGCTCCTACAATGAGCAGTTCTTC.